This TCR beta chain was recorded in a study of blood T cell repertoires in COVID-19. Study-level information: COVID-19 samples from acute and convalescent phases originated in the United States, Italy and Spain.

Original processing notes: For nucleated cells, counts were estimated from reference gene primer amplification. Method: immunoSEQ multiplex PCR; TCRdb's copy keeps in-frame clones and lacks some. The V and J calls and clone size were taken over from that table, and D and trimming were inferred from the DNA. Among about 50,000 clones listed, roughly 90% were seen once. This clone has only a few counts. Germline CDR1 LGHDT, CDR2 YNNKEL (reference sequence). The CDR3 has 14 residues. The V and J ends lost 4 bases and 1 base respectively, with 11 bases between them. The TCR sequence derives from a man older than 75 with active or convalescent COVID-19. This rearrangement joins TRBV3-1 (or the pseudogene TRBV3-2) to TRBJ2-7; weak D call: TRBD1 (6 bases). Sequencing input: peripheral blood. The CDR3 sequence is CASSPRTVSYEQYF. CDR3 in DNA: TGTGCCAGCAGCCCCCGGACAGTATCCTACGAGCAGTACTTC.